Given below is one TCR beta chain in context. Its antigen remains unidentified. Base qualities are missing; no much larger clone stands one base away. These data originate in a study of blood T cells in healthy people across ages (dated by TCRdb to the mid-2010s). Context from the whole study: In model experiments, template switching captured roughly one uniquely barcoded TCR beta cDNA molecule for every two T cells. To track age-related changes in TCR beta repertoire diversity, the study relied on deep sequencing normalized with unique cDNA molecular identifiers. Four age groups were formed from the donors: young (average approximately 16 years), middle-aged (around 40), aged (62) and long-lived (approximately 78). Donors of different ages were randomly distributed across sequencing lanes to avoid experimental bias. Using the same blood draw, the study looked at two additional independent replicas of 1 million unique cDNA reads for two donors, one aged 18 to 30 and the other aged 80 or older. Broad study findings and their caveats: Conclusive comparison of naive and antigen-experienced compartments was prevented by the profiling of bulk unsorted PBMCs. Because donor CMV infection status was unknown, age-related changes in expanded clonotypes were potentially confounded. The long-lived group showed more naive CD4+ T cells, fewer expanded clones and increased TCR diversity than the aged group, suggesting age selection. Observed TCR beta diversity per million T cells fell roughly linearly with age, and a significant reduction was already apparent by age around 40. Estimates of total diversity based on one million sequenced T cells were considered lower bounds and underestimates. The percentage of naive T cells measured by flow cytometry correlated strongly with observed TCR beta diversity.

Library preparation employed 5' RACE. Sequencing was carried out with an Illumina HiSeq 2500. The second PCR ran for about 6 to 11 cycles and used a J-beta primer mix along with a sample-barcoded 5' primer. A unique molecular identifier was introduced onto each TCR beta cDNA molecule by a template-switch 5' adaptor carrying 12 random nucleotides. Each sample yielded at least 2.5 million CDR3-containing paired-end reads. The Mint cDNA synthesis kit, primed by a TRBC-specific oligonucleotide, was used to synthesize first-strand cDNA from all RNA. All cDNA was treated with uracil-DNA glycosylase and then went through a first 18-cycle PCR with the universal primers M1SS and BC2_uni_R. The source study handled its data this way. Normalization of each sample was performed by random selection of 1 million high-quality reads, each carrying a distinct molecular identifier. Reads sharing molecular identifiers were discarded rather than binned into consensus sequences. CDR3 identification, clonotype clustering and error correction used MiTCR with a Q25 quality threshold and the strictest error-elimination algorithm. A nonparametric unseen species model using Euler transformation provided a lower-bound estimate of total TCR beta diversity. In-frame beta chains were kept once TCRdb had trimmed the public reads at Q25 with fastp and called clones with MiXCR. A single entry per CDR3 protein holds the most common genes and DNA from its merged rows. For this entry, the V and J calls and clone size follow TCRdb and not the study's own pipeline. For this sample there are around 970,000 distinct CDR3 sequences; roughly 50% appear just once. The biggest ten clones account for roughly a fifth of the sample.

CDR1 LGHNA and CDR2 YNFKEQ were looked up in the germline V gene. V lost 5 bases and J lost 1 base, and the count of bases not matched to a germline gene is 8. From the cysteine up to the phenylalanine, the CDR3 has a length of 15 residues. Only the CDR3 DNA is retained, 45 bases long and in frame from the first base. The donors were roughly 39 Caucasian individuals from Russia, aged roughly 6 to 90 years, who were systemically healthy. Around 9.7 milliliters of peripheral blood were collected from each donor into EDTA-treated Vacutainer tubes. Ficoll-Paque density-gradient centrifugation was used to isolate PBMCs, with at least 7 million per sample. Total RNA was extracted from PBMCs with Trizol reagent, with at least 5.5 micrograms obtained per sample. The percentages of naive CD45RAhigh/CD27high T cells were determined by flow cytometry on a PBMC aliquot from every donor.

The sequence was collected from a woman aged 55-75 years in good health. Sequenced material: blood. Rearrangement joined TRBV4-2 to TRBJ2-7, with 7 central nucleotides matching TRBD1. The CDR3 amino acid sequence is: CASSTGTAISYEQYF. The nucleotides are TGTGCCAGCAGCACTGGGACAGCGATATCCTACGAGCAGTACTTC.